These T cell receptor beta chains were read from a single sample in a study of CD8+CD57+ T cells in acquired aplastic anemia. TCRdb re-called the reads with MiXCR, one entry per CDR3 protein. Of 200,000 to 250,000 distinct CDR3 sequences listed, 30% to 40% were seen once; the top ten hold 1.1%. Sequences were obtained from sorted CD4+, CD8+, or CD8+CD57+ T cells (not recorded which) from PBMCs. Receptors were obtained from a human donor in good health, serving as a control. Both conserved end residues are trimmed from each CDR3. Each record gives: CDR3 protein, clone size, D gene, V gene, J gene. D genes are given only for firm matches. Expanded clones get a size class; other rows say once, few or many, or leave the size out.

CDR3: ASSETGEDTIY
size: -
D: TRBD1
V: TRBV6-1
J: TRBJ1-3

CDR3: AAGLPGETQY
size: few
D: -
V: TRBV28
J: TRBJ2-5

CDR3: ASSLAFRVPYEQY
size: -
D: -
V: TRBV5-6
J: TRBJ2-7

CDR3: SAREGTLDGYT
size: many
D: -
V: TRBV20-1
J: TRBJ1-2

CDR3: AQGTSGSYEQY
size: -
D: TRBD2
V: TRBV9
J: TRBJ2-7

CDR3: ASSPPTGVDSPLH
size: -
D: -
V: TRBV2
J: TRBJ1-6

CDR3: ASSLPGQPSGNTIY
size: -
D: -
V: TRBV6-1
J: TRBJ1-3

CDR3: ASSLRTSGEQY
size: many
D: TRBD2
V: TRBV5-6
J: TRBJ2-7

CDR3: ASKGGRSYEQY
size: few
D: TRBD2
V: TRBV25-1
J: TRBJ2-7

CDR3: ASSEYWGSYNEQF
size: -
D: -
V: TRBV6-1
J: TRBJ2-1

CDR3: ASSADRESGYT
size: few
D: TRBD1
V: TRBV7-2
J: TRBJ1-2

CDR3: ASSAPQGGGNTIY
size: -
D: -
V: TRBV9
J: TRBJ1-3

CDR3: ATSGGTGDNQPQH
size: many
D: -
V: TRBV15
J: TRBJ1-5

CDR3: ASSQDLAARGYT
size: -
D: -
V: TRBV3-1
J: TRBJ1-2

CDR3: SVESGNGYT
size: -
D: -
V: TRBV29-1
J: TRBJ1-2

CDR3: ASSLGQGNWNEQF
size: few
D: -
V: TRBV12-3/TRBV12-4
J: TRBJ2-1

CDR3: AITPKFMNTEAF
size: many
D: -
V: TRBV10-3
J: TRBJ1-1

CDR3: ASSEFDPRTSGSHNEQF
size: -
D: TRBD2
V: TRBV10-1
J: TRBJ2-1

CDR3: ASSLNRATEAF
size: many
D: -
V: TRBV7-9
J: TRBJ1-1

CDR3: ASSSSSGASSTDTQY
size: -
D: TRBD2
V: TRBV2
J: TRBJ2-3

CDR3: ASSPSLGSYNEQF
size: few
D: -
V: TRBV3-1
J: TRBJ2-1

CDR3: ASSSRAF
size: once
D: -
V: TRBV12-3/TRBV12-4
J: TRBJ1-1